The 4 T cell receptor beta chains reported below all come from one sample, sequenced in a study of blood T cell repertoires in COVID-19. Sequencing used immunoSEQ multiplex PCR; TCRdb keeps in-frame clones, though not all of them. The sample gives 200,000 to 250,000 clones, 75% to 85% of which show up once; 1.3% is in the top ten. The sample was peripheral blood. The receptors come from a young woman with COVID-19, enrolled during active disease.

This chain uses TRBV25-1 with TRBJ2-5; possible D gene TRBD1, 5 bases. The CDR3 loop spans 16 amino acids. V was cut by 3 bases and J by 2 bases, with 16 bases left in between. The germline V gene has CDR1 MGHDK and CDR2 SYGVNS. The CDR3 sequence: CASSDPTERGQETQYF. The CDR3 DNA sequence: TGTGCCAGCAGTGACCCCACCGAAAGGGGTCAAGAGACCCAGTACTTC.

The V and J genes are TRBV11-3 and TRBJ2-3; 11 bases line up with TRBD2. J gave up 4 bases and V 5 bases, and 8 bases lay outside the gene matches. Germline values: CDR1 SGHNT, CDR2 YENEEA. The CDR3 has 16 residues. The CDR3: CASSGPGLAGSDTQYF. CDR3 nucleotides: TGTGCCAGCAGCGGACCAGGACTAGCGGGTTCAGATACGCAGTATTTT.

The chain uses TRBV5-4 and TRBJ2-2; D remains ambiguous. This CDR3 has 15 residues. The germline V and J ends were trimmed by 3 bases and 0 bases, with 9 bases remaining between them. Germline lookup yields CDR1 SGHNT and CDR2 YYREEE (reference sequence). The CDR3 is CASSSHQSNTGELFF. Here the CDR3 DNA reads TGTGCCAGCAGCTCCCACCAGTCGAACACCGGGGAGCTGTTTTTT.

This chain uses TRBV30 with TRBJ1-1; D ambiguous. CDR1 and CDR2 from the germline V gene are GTSNPN and SVGIG (reference sequence). The CDR3 loop spans 13 amino acids. Trimming shortened V by 5 bases and J by 4 bases, and 14 bases separated the two germline ends. The CDR3: CAWGRQESTEAFF. In DNA, the CDR3 is TGTGCCTGGGGTCGGCAGGAAAGCACTGAAGCTTTCTTT.